This TCR beta chain is from a study of T cell responses to AZD1222 COVID-19 vaccine. TCRdb keeps only in-frame clones here, not all; method: immunoSEQ multiplex PCR. This table has 150,000 to 200,000 clones, approximately 90% appearing once. V lost 8 bases to trimming and J lost 4 bases, with 14 bases between them. The germline V gene encodes CDR1 LNHDA and CDR2 SQIVND (reference sequence). The CDR3 is 14 residues long. This rearrangement joins TRBV19 to TRBJ2-2; D unclear. The receptor was derived from an adult in good health. This specimen consisted of peripheral blood, obtained on day 0 of AZD1222 vaccination. The CDR3 spells CASLEYLGTGELFF. CDR3 DNA: TGTGCCAGTTTAGAGTATCTGGGCACCGGGGAGCTGTTTTTT.